The sequence of this T cell receptor (beta chain) was determined in a study of blood T cell repertoires in COVID-19. Study at large: Acute and convalescent COVID-19 specimens originated in the United States, Italy and Spain. Sample material is recorded as cDNA or gDNA derived from T cells, B-cell-depleted T cells, or PBMCs.

Patients at the Seattle site were enrolled during active infection and followed longitudinally. Authors' data handling: Amplification with reference gene primers provided the estimates of nucleated cell counts. Repertoires were generated with immunoSEQ multiplex PCR, while TCRdb's copy carries only in-frame clones and drops some. V and J calls and clone size are given by that table; D and trimming were obtained from the DNA. The sample has 70,000 to 100,000 clones, 70% to 90% seen once. CDR1 and CDR2 from the germline V gene are LNHNV and YYDKDF (reference sequence). This CDR3 region has 14 residues. V gave up 6 bases and J gave up 0 bases, with 9 bases separating them.

The sequenced sample was peripheral blood. The receptor was isolated from a woman between 55 and 75 years old with COVID-19, enrolled during active disease. The chain employs TRBV15 and TRBJ1-3; D is unresolved. The CDR3, as DNA: TGTGCCACCAGGGAGGCAGGCTCTGGAAACACCATATATTTT. Amino acids: CATREAGSGNTIYF.